This is a list of T cell receptor delta chains from one sample in a study of gammadelta T cells in human blood. TCRdb made new clone calls on the RT-PCR reads using CATT. Among roughly 1,200 delta-chain clones listed, 11% were seen once. What was sequenced was non-Vgamma9Vdelta2 gamma-delta T cells from cord blood. These receptors all come from a newborn. Both conserved end residues are part of each CDR3. The D gene is left open where the match is weak. Not every row has a clone size; where given, it reads once, few, many or a size class.

v_call	j_call	d_call	clone_size	cdr3_nt	cdr3_aa
TRDV2	TRDJ1	NA	large	TGTGCCTGTGATGGCCTTCCTACGGGGACTGGGGGAAGTCGGACCGATAAACTCATCTTT	CACDGLPTGTGGSRTDKLIF
TRDV1	TRDJ1	TRDD3	large	TGTGCTCTTGGGGAACCCCCTTTACTCGGGGAAATGCTGGGGGATTCCGATAAACTCATCTTT	CALGEPPLLGEMLGDSDKLIF
TRAV29/DV5	TRDJ1	TRDD3	large	TGTGCAGCAAGCGCGGGGTGGGGGATACCCACGTACACCGATAAACTCATCTTT	CAASAGWGIPTYTDKLIF
TRDV1	TRDJ1	NA	medium-sized	TGTGCTCTTGGGGCTATAAGCGACGCCGATAAACTCATCTTT	CALGAISDADKLIF
TRDV1	TRDJ1	TRDD3	NA	TGTGCTCTTCGACCATCCATTCCTACGAACTGGGGGATACTCCCGTACACTGATAAACTCATCTTT	CALRPSIPTNWGILPYTDKLIF
TRDV1	TRDJ1	TRDD3	few	TGTGCTCTTGGGGAACTAGCCCTCCTTGACTGGGGGGTCACCGATAAACTCATCTTT	CALGELALLDWGVTDKLIF
TRDV1	TRDJ1	TRDD3	large	TGTGCTCTTGGGGAAACCCTACTGGGGGATCACACCGATAAACTCATCTTT	CALGETLLGDHTDKLIF
TRDV1	TRDJ1	TRDD3	medium-sized	TGTGCTCTTGGGGAGCTTCCCATTTCTCGGTCTGGGGGATCTAGCGATAAACTCATCTTT	CALGELPISRSGGSSDKLIF
TRDV1	TRDJ1	NA	medium-sized	TGTGCTCTTGGGGAACTCGGGACTAACACCGATAAACTCATCTTT	CALGELGTNTDKLIF
TRDV1	TRDJ1	TRDD3	large	TGTGCTCTTGGGGAAACCCCCCTTTCCTACCCGACTACTGGGGGATACGCGGGGTACACCGATAAACTCATCTTT	CALGETPLSYPTTGGYAGYTDKLIF
TRDV1	TRDJ1	TRDD3	NA	TGTGCTCTTGGGGAACTGGGCGCCTCCTACCCACACTTACTGGGGGTCCTGTACACAGATAAACTCATCTTT	CALGELGASYPHLLGVLYTDKLIF
TRDV3	TRDJ1	TRDD3	large	TGTGCCTTTGGGGGATACGCCGATAAACTCATCTTT	CAFGGYADKLIF
TRDV1	TRDJ1	NA	NA	TGTGCTCTTGGGGAAATGACTCCCCTCCTACCGGGCACTGATAAACTCATCTTT	CALGEMTPLLPGTDKLIF
TRDV1	TRDJ3	TRDD3	large	TGTGCTCTTGGCGCCATTCCTTACGGGGACTGGGGGATACGTAGTGGGACCCGACAGATGTTTTTC	CALGAIPYGDWGIRSGTRQMFF